Below, 17 T cell receptor beta chains from the same sample are listed, as sequenced in a study of T cell responses to AZD1222 COVID-19 vaccine. Sequenced by immunoSEQ multiplex PCR; TCRdb stores in-frame clones only, minus some. The sample carries about 70,000 clones, 85% recorded once. Sequencing was performed on peripheral blood, taken on day 0 of AZD1222 vaccination. These receptor sequences come from an adult in good health.

The chain uses TRBV19 and TRBJ1-3; 7 nucleotides match TRBD1. The germline V gene has CDR1 LNHDA and CDR2 SQIVND (reference sequence). The V gene end was trimmed by 2 bases and the J gene end by 0 bases; junction bases not matched to a gene: 10. The CDR3 length is 18 residues. CDR3 in amino acids: CASSINGQASFSGNTIYF. In nucleotides, the CDR3 is TGTGCCAGTAGTATAAACGGACAGGCCTCTTTCTCTGGAAACACCATATATTTT.

V and J are TRBV15 and TRBJ1-1; no clear D. Germline CDR1 and CDR2: LNHNV and YYDKDF (reference sequence). V was clipped by 0 bases and J by 2 bases, with 10 bases between them. The CDR3 is 15 amino acids. CDR3 nucleotide sequence: TGTGCCACCAGCAGAGATAGGGCGGCTAACACTGAAGCTTTCTTT. It codes for CATSRDRAANTEAFF.

This rearrangement joins TRBV18 to TRBJ1-5; D is unresolved. Germline lookup yields CDR1 KGHSH and CDR2 LQKENI. The CDR3 length is 13 residues. The ends were cut back, 2 bases at V and 3 bases at J, with 5 bases in the middle. As DNA, the CDR3 is TGTGCCAGCTCACCAGCCGTCAATCAGCCCCAGCATTTT. Translating it yields CASSPAVNQPQHF.

As regards this clone: Compared with germline, one end of the junction differs, possibly owing to a read error. The rearrangement uses TRBV19 and TRBJ1-2; tentatively, D is TRBD1 (5 bases). The CDR3 totals 14 residues. Per the germline V gene, CDR1 is LNHDA and CDR2 is SQIVND (reference sequence). The CDR3 region is CASSMGLDRTTTFF. The CDR3, as DNA: TGTGCCAGTAGTATGGGTTTGGACCGGACAACGACATTCTTC.

The chain uses TRBV5-1 and TRBJ1-3, with D tentatively TRBD1 (6 bases). CDR3 length: 17 residues. Deletions cut 3 bases from V and 0 bases from J, with 16 bases between. CDR1 is SGHRS, CDR2 YFSETQ, per germline. CDR3 nucleotide sequence: TGCGCCAGCAGCTACCGGGCGGGGGGCATCTCTGGAAACACCATATATTTT. Translated: CASSYRAGGISGNTIYF. The variable domain in full, with the rest retrieved from reference TRBV5-1 and TRBJ1-3, is KAGVTQTPRYLIKTRGQQVTLSCSPISGHRSVSWYQQTPGQGLQFLFEYFSETQRNKGNFPGRFSGRQFSNSRSEMNVSTLELGDSALYLCASSYRAGGISGNTIYFGEGSWLTVV.

The rearrangement uses TRBV6-1 and TRBJ2-1; D is possibly TRBD1 (5 bases). This CDR3 spans 17 amino acids. Germline CDR1 and CDR2: MNHNS and SASEGT. V lost 4 bases and J lost 4, with 20 bases in between. CDR3 loop: CASSATQGSPLYNEQFF. In DNA form, the CDR3 reads TGTGCCAGCAGTGCCACCCAGGGTTCCCCTCTATACAATGAGCAGTTCTTC.

The rearrangement links TRBV6-6 to TRBJ2-1, with D possibly TRBD2 on 6 matching bases. V lost 5 bases, J lost 3 bases, and 26 bases lay in between. Germline values: CDR1 MNHNY, CDR2 SVGAGI (reference sequence). The CDR3 totals 19 residues. This CDR3 reads CASSQLGRGYHLIYNEQFF. The CDR3 nucleotides are TGTGCCAGCAGTCAACTGGGGCGGGGATACCACCTTATCTACAATGAGCAGTTCTTC.

CDR3 amino acids: CATFPRKGQGNTGELFF. DNA of the CDR3: TGTGCCACCTTTCCCCGGAAGGGACAGGGTAACACCGGGGAGCTGTTTTTT. The V gene is TRBV19, the J gene TRBJ2-2, with TRBD1 matching over 9 bases. Germline CDR1 reads LNHDA; CDR2 reads SQIVND (reference sequence). The CDR3 has 17 residues. V lost 10 bases to trimming and J lost 2 bases; unmatched junction nucleotides: 14.

This clone is a singleton in its sample. The rearrangement joins TRBV9 to TRBJ2-3; 11 positions match TRBD2. The CDR3 is 19 residues long. The trim removed 4 bases at V and 2 bases at J, leaving 15 bases unmatched. The germline V gene has CDR1 SGDLS and CDR2 YYNGEE. CDR3 amino acids: CASSPGLAGGGSDTDTQYF. The CDR3 DNA reads as TGTGCCAGCAGCCCCGGACTAGCGGGTGGTGGTTCGGACACAGATACGCAGTATTTT.

The chain employs TRBV27 and TRBJ1-5; no definite D call. With 4 bases removed from V and 4 bases from J, the gap between germline ends came to 8 bases. Germline values: CDR1 MNHEY, CDR2 SMNVEV (reference sequence). This CDR3 has 13 residues. The CDR3 loop reads CASSSRWNQPQHF. CDR3 in DNA: TGTGCCAGCAGTTCCCGGTGGAATCAGCCCCAGCATTTT.

The J gene is TRBJ1-1, the V gene TRBV2, with a tentative D call TRBD1 (5 bases). This CDR3 region has 14 residues. V was cut by 4 bases and J by 5 bases, with 14 bases left in between. CDR1 is SNHLY and CDR2 is FYNNEI in the germline V gene. The CDR3 sequence is CASSVSGPNTEAFF. CDR3 nucleotide sequence: TGTGCCAGCAGTGTTTCGGGGCCCAATACTGAAGCTTTCTTT.

The rearrangement uses TRBV15 and TRBJ1-5; tentative D call: TRBD1 (5 bases). CDR1 LNHNV and CDR2 YYDKDF come from the germline V gene (reference sequence). V was pared by 8 bases and J by 0 bases, with 11 bases between. The CDR3 spans 14 residues. DNA for the CDR3: TGTGCCACCGGCGAGACAGTTAGCAATCAGCCCCAGCATTTT. Its protein is CATGETVSNQPQHF.

The chain joins TRBV10-1 to TRBJ2-7; D is undetermined. Germline V gives CDR1 WNHNN, CDR2 SYGVQD (reference sequence). V was pared by 3 bases and J by 6 bases, with 6 bases between. The CDR3 has 11 residues. The CDR3 here is CASSDALEQYF. The CDR3 DNA follows: TGCGCCAGCAGTGATGCTCTCGAGCAGTACTTC.

The gene calls are TRBV27 and TRBJ1-3, with 9 bases aligning to TRBD1. The V and J ends lost 4 bases and 3 bases, in that order; junction bases with no gene match: 10. CDR3 length: 17 amino acids. The germline V gene encodes CDR1 MNHEY and CDR2 SMNVEV (reference sequence). In DNA form, the CDR3 reads TGTGCCAGCAGTTCTTCACGGGGGACAGGGAGTGGAAACACCATATATTTT. Residues: CASSSSRGTGSGNTIYF.

This chain connects TRBV6-1 to TRBJ2-2; unclear D gene. The germline V gene encodes CDR1 MNHNS and CDR2 SASEGT. The CDR3 has 15 residues. V was shortened by 2 bases and J by 8 bases, with 15 bases between the two germline ends. Written as DNA, the CDR3 is TGTGCCAGCAGTGAAACCCTTACCTCGCGGGGGGAGCTGTTTTTT. Translation gives CASSETLTSRGELFF.

V usage is TRBV18 and J usage is TRBJ2-1, with 10 bases aligning to TRBD2. With V trimmed by 0 bases and J by 10 bases, 3 bases remained unmatched. CDR1 and CDR2 from the germline V gene are KGHSH and LQKENI. This CDR3 spans 14 amino acids. For the CDR3, the DNA is TGTGCCAGCTCACCACCGGGACTAGCGTACGAGCAGTTCTTC. Translating it yields CASSPPGLAYEQFF.

The table lists this clone with a count of one. The chain employs TRBV4-1 and TRBJ1-2, with 8 bases aligning to TRBD1. The CDR3 covers 15 residues. Losses at the gene ends were 0 bases for V and 3 bases for J; bases not matched to a gene: 3. Looked up from germline, CDR1 is MGHRA and CDR2 is YSYEKL. CDR3 nucleotides: TGCGCCAGCAGCCAAGAAACAGGGGGATACTATGGCTACACCTTC. Its translation is CASSQETGGYYGYTF.